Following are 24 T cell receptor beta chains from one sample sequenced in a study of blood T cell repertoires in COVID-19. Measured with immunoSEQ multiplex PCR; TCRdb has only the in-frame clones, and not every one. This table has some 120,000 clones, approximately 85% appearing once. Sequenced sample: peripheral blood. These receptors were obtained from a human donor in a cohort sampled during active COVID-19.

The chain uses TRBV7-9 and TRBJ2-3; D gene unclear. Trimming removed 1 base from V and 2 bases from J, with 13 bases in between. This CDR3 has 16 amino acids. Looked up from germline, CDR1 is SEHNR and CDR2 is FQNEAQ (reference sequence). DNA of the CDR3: TGTGCCAGCAGCTTAGGAATCTCACTTATCACAGATACGCAGTATTTT. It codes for CASSLGISLITDTQYF. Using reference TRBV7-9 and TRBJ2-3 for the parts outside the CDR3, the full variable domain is DTGVSQNPRHKITKRGQNVTFRCDPISEHNRLYWYRQTLGQGPEFLTYFQNEAQLEKSRLLSDRFSAERPKGSFSTLEIQRTEQGDSAMYLCASSLGISLITDTQYFGPGTRLTVL.

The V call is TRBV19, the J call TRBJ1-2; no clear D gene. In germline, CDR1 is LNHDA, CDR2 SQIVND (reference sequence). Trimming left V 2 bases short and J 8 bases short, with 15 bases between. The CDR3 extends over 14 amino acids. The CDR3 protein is CASSILEGSKGYTF. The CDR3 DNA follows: TGTGCCAGTAGTATATTGGAGGGCTCGAAAGGCTACACCTTC.

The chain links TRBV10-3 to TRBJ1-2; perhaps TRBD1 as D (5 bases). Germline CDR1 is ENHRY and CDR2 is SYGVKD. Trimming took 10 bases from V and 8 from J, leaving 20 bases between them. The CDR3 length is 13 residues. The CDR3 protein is CASTAGTLRGYTF. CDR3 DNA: TGTGCCAGCACAGCCGGGACTCTCCGGGGCTACACCTTC.

The CDR3 spells CASSLLHGGGGTGELFF. CDR3 in DNA: TGTGCCAGCAGCTTGCTTCACGGCGGGGGGGGCACCGGGGAGCTGTTTTTT. This chain joins TRBV5-4 and TRBJ2-2, with 9 bases fitting TRBD2. The CDR3 covers 17 residues. CDR1 and CDR2 (germline): SGHNT, YYREEE (reference sequence). J gave up 4 bases and V 1 base, and 8 bases lay outside the gene matches.

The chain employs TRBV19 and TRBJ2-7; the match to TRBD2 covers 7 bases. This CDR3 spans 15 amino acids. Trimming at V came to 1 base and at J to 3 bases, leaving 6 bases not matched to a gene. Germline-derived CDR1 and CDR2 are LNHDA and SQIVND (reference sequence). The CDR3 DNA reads TGTGCCAGTAGTATAGGTGCGGGGGTAATCTACGAGCAGTACTTC. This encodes CASSIGAGVIYEQYF.

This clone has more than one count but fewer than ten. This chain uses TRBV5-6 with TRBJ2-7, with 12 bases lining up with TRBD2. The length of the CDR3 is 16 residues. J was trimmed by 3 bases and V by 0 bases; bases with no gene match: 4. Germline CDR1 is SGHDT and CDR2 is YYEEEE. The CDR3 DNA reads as TGTGCCAGCAGCTTGGTGGGACTAGCGGGCCACTACGAGCAGTACTTC. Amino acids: CASSLVGLAGHYEQYF.

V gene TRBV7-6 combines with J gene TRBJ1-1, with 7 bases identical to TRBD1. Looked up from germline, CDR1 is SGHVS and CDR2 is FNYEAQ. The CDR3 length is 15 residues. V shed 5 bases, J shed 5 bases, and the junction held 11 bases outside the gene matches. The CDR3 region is CASSLDTGVGTEAFF. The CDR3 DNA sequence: TGTGCCAGCAGCCTCGATACAGGGGTGGGGACTGAAGCTTTCTTT. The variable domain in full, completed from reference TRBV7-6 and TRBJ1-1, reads GAGVSQSPRYKVTKRGQDVALRCDPISGHVSLYWYRQALGQGPEFLTYFNYEAQQDKSGLPNDRFSAERPEGSISTLTIQRTEQRDSAMYRCASSLDTGVGTEAFFGQGTRLTVV.

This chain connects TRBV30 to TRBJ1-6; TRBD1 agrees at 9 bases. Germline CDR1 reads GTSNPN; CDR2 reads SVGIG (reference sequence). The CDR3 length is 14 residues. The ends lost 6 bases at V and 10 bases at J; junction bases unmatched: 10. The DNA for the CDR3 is TGTGCCTGCCTCCCGGGACAGGGCCGCTCACCCCTCCACTTT. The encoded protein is CACLPGQGRSPLHF.

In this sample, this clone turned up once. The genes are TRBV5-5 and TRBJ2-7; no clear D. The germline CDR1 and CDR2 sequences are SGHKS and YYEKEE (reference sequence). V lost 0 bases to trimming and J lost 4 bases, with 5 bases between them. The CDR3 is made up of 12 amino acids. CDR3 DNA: TGTGCCAGCAGCTTGGCCCAGTACGAGCAGTACTTC. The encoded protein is CASSLAQYEQYF. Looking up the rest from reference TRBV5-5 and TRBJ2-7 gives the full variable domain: DAGVTQSPTHLIKTRGQQVTLRCSPISGHKSVSWYQQVLGQGPQFIFQYYEKEERGRGNFPDRFSARQFPNYSSELNVNALLLGDSALYLCASSLAQYEQYFGPGTRLTVT.

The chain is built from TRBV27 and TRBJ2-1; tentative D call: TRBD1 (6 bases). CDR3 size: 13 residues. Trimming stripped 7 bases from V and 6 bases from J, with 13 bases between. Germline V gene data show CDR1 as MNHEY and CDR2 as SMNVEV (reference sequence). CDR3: CASTAGRGNEQFF. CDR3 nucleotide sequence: TGTGCCAGCACCGCCGGCAGGGGCAATGAGCAGTTCTTC.

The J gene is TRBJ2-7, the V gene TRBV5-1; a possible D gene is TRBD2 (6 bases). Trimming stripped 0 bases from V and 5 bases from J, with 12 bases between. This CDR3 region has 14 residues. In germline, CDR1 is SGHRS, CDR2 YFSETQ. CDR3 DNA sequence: TGCGCCAGCAGCTTGGTAGGGGAGGCCCACGAGCAGTACTTC. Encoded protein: CASSLVGEAHEQYF.

The CDR3, as DNA: TGCGCCAGCAGCTCCCGGCTCCGTAGCGGGGTTCCAGATACGCAGTATTTT. It translates to CASSSRLRSGVPDTQYF. The chain has TRBV5-1 and TRBJ2-3, with 8 bases matching TRBD2. Germline assignment: CDR1 SGHRS and CDR2 YFSETQ. The CDR3 covers 17 residues. The J segment lost 4 bases and the V segment lost 3 bases, leaving 13 bases of the junction unmatched. The full variable domain, with the rest looked up from reference TRBV5-1 and TRBJ2-3, is KAGVTQTPRYLIKTRGQQVTLSCSPISGHRSVSWYQQTPGQGLQFLFEYFSETQRNKGNFPGRFSGRQFSNSRSEMNVSTLELGDSALYLCASSSRLRSGVPDTQYFGPGTRLTVL.

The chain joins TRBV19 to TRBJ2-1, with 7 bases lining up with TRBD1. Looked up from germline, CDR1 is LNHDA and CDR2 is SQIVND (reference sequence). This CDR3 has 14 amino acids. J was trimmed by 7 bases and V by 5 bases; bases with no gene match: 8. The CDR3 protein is CASSPGTVRNEQFF. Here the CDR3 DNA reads TGTGCCAGTAGTCCCGGGACAGTCCGGAATGAGCAGTTCTTC.

The CDR3 protein is CASSPSGGISYEQYF. The CDR3 DNA follows: TGTGCCAGCAGCCCTAGCGGGGGAATCTCCTACGAGCAGTACTTC. J is TRBJ2-7 and V is TRBV5-4, with TRBD2 matching over 10 bases. Germline V gene sequence: CDR1 SGHNT, CDR2 YYREEE (reference sequence). Trimming took 4 bases from V and 0 from J; bases not matched to a gene: 4. The CDR3 extends over 15 amino acids. Using reference TRBV5-4 and TRBJ2-7 for the parts outside the CDR3, the full variable domain is ETGVTQSPTHLIKTRGQQVTLRCSSQSGHNTVSWYQQALGQGPQFIFQYYREEENGRGNFPPRFSGLQFPNYSSELNVNALELDDSALYLCASSPSGGISYEQYFGPGTRLTVT.

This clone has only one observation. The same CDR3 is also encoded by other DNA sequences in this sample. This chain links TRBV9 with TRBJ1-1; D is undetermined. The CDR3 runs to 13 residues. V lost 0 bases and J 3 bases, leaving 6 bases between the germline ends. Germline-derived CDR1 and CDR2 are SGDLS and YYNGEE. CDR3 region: CASSVASDTEAFF. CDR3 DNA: TGTGCCAGCAGCGTAGCCTCTGACACTGAAGCTTTCTTT.

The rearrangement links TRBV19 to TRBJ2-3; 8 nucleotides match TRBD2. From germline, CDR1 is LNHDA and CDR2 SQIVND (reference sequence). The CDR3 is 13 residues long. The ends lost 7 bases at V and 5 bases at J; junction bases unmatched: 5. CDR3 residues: CASKPGGGDTQYF. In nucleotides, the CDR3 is TGTGCCAGTAAACCCGGGGGGGGAGATACGCAGTATTTT.

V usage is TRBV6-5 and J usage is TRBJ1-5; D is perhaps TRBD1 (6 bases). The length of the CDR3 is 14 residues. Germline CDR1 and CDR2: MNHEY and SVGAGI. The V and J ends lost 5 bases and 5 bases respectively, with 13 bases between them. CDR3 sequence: CASSRTGRDQPQHF. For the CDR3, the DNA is TGTGCCAGCAGTCGTACAGGGAGGGATCAGCCCCAGCATTTT.

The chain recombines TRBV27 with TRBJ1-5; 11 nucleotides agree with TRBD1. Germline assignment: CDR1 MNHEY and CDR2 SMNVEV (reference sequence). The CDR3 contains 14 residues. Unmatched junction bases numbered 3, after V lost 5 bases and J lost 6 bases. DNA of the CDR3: TGTGCCAGCAGTCGGACAGGGGGCGGTCAGCCCCAGCATTTT. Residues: CASSRTGGGQPQHF.

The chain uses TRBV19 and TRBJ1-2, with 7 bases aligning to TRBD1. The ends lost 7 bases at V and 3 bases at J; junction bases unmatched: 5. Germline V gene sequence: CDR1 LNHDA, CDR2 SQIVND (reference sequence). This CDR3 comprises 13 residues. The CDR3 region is CASTGGTDYGYTF. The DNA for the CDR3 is TGTGCCAGTACCGGAGGGACAGACTATGGCTACACCTTC.

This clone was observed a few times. CDR3 residues: CASSETGLFNSPLHF. DNA for the CDR3: TGTGCCAGCAGTGAAACAGGGCTCTTTAATTCACCCCTCCACTTT. J is TRBJ1-6 and V is TRBV2; tentatively, D is TRBD1 (6 bases). The CDR3 is 15 amino acids. The ends were cut back, 2 bases at V and 6 bases at J, with 11 bases in the middle. Germline-derived CDR1 and CDR2 are SNHLY and FYNNEI.

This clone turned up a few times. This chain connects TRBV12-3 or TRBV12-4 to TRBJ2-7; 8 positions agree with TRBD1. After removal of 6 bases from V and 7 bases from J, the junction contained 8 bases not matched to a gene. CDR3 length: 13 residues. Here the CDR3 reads CASSMDRVSEQYF. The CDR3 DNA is TGTGCCAGCAGCATGGACAGGGTTAGTGAGCAGTACTTC.

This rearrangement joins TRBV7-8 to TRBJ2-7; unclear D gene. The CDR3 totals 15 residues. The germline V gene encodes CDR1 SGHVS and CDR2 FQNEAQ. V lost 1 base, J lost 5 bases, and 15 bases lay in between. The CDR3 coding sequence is TGTGCCAGCAGCTTAGTGTCAGTTGAGCGCCACGAGCAGTACTTC. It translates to CASSLVSVERHEQYF. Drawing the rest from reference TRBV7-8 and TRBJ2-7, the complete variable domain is GAGVSQSPRYKVAKRGQDVALRCDPISGHVSLFWYQQALGQGPEFLTYFQNEAQLDKSGLPSDRFFAERPEGSVSTLKIQRTQQEDSAVYLCASSLVSVERHEQYFGPGTRLTVT.

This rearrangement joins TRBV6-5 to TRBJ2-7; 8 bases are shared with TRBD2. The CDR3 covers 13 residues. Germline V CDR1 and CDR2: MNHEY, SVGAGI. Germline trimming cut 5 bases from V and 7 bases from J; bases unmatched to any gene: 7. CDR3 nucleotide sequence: TGTGCCAGCAGTAGGGCGGGAGGAGGGGAGCAGTACTTC. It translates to CASSRAGGGEQYF.

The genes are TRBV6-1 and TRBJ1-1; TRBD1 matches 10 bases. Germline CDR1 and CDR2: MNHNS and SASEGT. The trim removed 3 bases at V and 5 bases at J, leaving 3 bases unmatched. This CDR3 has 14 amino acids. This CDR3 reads CASSDPGQGTEAFF. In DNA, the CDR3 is TGTGCCAGCAGTGACCCGGGACAGGGGACTGAAGCTTTCTTT.